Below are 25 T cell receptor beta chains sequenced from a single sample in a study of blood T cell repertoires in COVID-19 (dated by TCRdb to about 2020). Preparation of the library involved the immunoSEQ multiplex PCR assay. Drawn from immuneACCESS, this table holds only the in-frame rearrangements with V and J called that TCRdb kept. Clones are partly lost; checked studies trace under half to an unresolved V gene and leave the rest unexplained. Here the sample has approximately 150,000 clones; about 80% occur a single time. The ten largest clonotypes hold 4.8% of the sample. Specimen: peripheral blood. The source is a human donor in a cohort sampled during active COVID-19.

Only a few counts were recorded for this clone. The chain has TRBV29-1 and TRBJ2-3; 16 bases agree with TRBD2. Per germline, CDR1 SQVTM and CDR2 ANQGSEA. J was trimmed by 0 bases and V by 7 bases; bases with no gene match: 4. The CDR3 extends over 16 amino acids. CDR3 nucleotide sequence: TGCAGCGCCCAGGGACTAGCGGGAGGGAGCACAGATACGCAGTATTTT. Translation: CSAQGLAGGSTDTQYF.

The CDR3 DNA sequence: TGTGCCAGCAGCCGGTTGAGGGACAGGGGGTACGATGAGCAGTTCTTC. Its translation: CASSRLRDRGYDEQFF. V gene TRBV27 combines with J gene TRBJ2-1, with 11 bases aligning to TRBD1. CDR1 MNHEY and CDR2 SMNVEV come from the germline V gene (reference sequence). V lost 6 bases to trimming and J lost 8 bases; unmatched junction nucleotides: 12. This CDR3 contains 16 residues.

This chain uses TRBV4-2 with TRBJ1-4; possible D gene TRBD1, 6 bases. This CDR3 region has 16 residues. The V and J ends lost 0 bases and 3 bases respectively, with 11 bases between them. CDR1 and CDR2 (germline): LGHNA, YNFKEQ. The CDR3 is CASSQDVRGSNEKLFF. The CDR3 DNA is TGTGCCAGCAGCCAAGATGTGAGGGGGTCTAATGAAAAACTGTTTTTT.

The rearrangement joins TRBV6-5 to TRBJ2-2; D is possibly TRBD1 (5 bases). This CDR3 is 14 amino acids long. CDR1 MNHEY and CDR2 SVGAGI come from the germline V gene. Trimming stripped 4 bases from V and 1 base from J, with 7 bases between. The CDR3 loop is CASSSQGNTGELFF. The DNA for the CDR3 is TGTGCCAGCAGTTCGCAGGGGAACACCGGGGAGCTGTTTTTT.

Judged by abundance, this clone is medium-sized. The CDR3 sequence: CASSVGQANTEAFF. The CDR3 coding sequence is TGTGCCAGCAGCGTAGGACAGGCTAACACTGAAGCTTTCTTT. The rearrangement joins TRBV9 to TRBJ1-1, with D possibly matching TRBD1 (6 bases). Germline V gene data show CDR1 as SGDLS and CDR2 as YYNGEE. V was cut by 0 bases and J by 2 bases, with 8 bases left in between. The length of the CDR3 is 14 residues.

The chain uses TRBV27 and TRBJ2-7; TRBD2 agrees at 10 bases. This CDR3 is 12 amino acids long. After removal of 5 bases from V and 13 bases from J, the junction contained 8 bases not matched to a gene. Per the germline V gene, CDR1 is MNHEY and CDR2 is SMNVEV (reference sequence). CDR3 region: CASSPSGLAPYF. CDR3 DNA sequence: TGTGCCAGCAGTCCGTCGGGACTAGCGCCTTACTTC.

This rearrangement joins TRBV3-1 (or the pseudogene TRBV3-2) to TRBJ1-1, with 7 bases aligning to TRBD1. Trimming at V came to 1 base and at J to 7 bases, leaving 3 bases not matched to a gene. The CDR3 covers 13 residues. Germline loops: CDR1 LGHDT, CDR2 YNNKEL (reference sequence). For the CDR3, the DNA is TGTGCCAGCAGCCAAGGTCGGGACAGTGAAGCTTTCTTT. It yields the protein CASSQGRDSEAFF.

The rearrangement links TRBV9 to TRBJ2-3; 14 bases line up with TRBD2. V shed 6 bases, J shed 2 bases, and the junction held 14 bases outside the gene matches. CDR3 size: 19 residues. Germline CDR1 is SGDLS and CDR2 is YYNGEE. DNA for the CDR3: TGTGCCAGCACCCTAGGACTAGCGGGAGGCCTGAGCTACACAGATACGCAGTATTTT. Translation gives CASTLGLAGGLSYTDTQYF.

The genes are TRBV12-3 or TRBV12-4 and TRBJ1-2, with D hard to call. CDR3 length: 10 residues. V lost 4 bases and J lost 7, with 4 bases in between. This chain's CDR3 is CASSSGGYTF. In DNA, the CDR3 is TGTGCCAGCAGTTCGGGTGGCTACACCTTC.

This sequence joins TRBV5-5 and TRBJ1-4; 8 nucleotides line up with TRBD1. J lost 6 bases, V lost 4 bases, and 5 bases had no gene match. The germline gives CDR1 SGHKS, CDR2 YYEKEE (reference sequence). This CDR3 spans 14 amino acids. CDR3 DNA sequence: TGTGCCAGCAGCGGACAGGGCTGGGATGAAAAACTGTTTTTT. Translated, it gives CASSGQGWDEKLFF.

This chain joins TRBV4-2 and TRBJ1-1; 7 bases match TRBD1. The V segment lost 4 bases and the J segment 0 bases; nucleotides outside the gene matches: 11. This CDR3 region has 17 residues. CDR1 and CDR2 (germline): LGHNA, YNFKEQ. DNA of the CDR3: TGTGCCAGCAGCCCTTCGGCATGGGACAGTTTGAACACTGAAGCTTTCTTT. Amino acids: CASSPSAWDSLNTEAFF.

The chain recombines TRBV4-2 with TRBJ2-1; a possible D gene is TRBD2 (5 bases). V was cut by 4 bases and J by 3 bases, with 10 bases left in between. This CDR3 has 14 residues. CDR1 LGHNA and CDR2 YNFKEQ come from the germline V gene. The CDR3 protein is CASSRGLIYNEQFF. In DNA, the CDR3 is TGTGCCAGCAGCCGCGGACTGATCTACAATGAGCAGTTCTTC.

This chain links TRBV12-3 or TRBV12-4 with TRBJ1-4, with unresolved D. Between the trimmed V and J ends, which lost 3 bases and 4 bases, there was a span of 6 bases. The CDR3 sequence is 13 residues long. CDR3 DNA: TGTGCCAGCAGTTTCGCCAGTAATGAAAAACTGTTTTTT. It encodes CASSFASNEKLFF.

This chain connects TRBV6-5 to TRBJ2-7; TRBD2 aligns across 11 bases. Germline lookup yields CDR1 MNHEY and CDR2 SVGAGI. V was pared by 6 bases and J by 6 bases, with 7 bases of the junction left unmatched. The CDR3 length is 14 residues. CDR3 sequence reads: CASRSSGGAPEQYF. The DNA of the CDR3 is TGTGCCAGCAGGAGTAGCGGGGGGGCCCCCGAGCAGTACTTC.

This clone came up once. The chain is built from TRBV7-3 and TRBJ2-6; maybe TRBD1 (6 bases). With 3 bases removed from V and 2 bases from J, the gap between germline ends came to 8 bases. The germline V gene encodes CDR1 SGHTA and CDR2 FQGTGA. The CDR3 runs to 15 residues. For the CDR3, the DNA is TGTGCCAGCAGCTTGGCAGGGGCTGGGGCCAACGTCCTGACTTTC. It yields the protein CASSLAGAGANVLTF.

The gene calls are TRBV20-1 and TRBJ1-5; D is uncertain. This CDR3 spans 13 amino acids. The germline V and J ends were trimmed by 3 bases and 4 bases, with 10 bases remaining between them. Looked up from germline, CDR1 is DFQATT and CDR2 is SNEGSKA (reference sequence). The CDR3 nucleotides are TGCAGTGCTAGTGAAACAGCAAATCAGCCCCAGCATTTT. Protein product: CSASETANQPQHF.

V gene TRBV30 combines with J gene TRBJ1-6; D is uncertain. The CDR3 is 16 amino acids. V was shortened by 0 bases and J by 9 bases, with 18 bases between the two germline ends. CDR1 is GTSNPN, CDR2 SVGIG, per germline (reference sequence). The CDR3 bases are TGTGCCTGGAGTGTCGCAATCAACCGTGGCGGTTCACCCCTCCACTTT. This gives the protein CAWSVAINRGGSPLHF.

The DNA of the CDR3 is TGTGCCAGCAGAACCGAGGCAGACAATGAGCAGTTCTTC. Its protein product is CASRTEADNEQFF. The chain recombines TRBV2 with TRBJ2-1; D gene ambiguous. Trimming stripped 6 bases from V and 5 bases from J, with 11 bases between. The CDR3 totals 13 residues. The germline V gene encodes CDR1 SNHLY and CDR2 FYNNEI. The full variable domain, with the rest looked up from reference TRBV2 and TRBJ2-1, is EPEVTQTPSHQVTQMGQEVILRCVPISNHLYFYWYRQILGQKVEFLVSFYNNEISEKSEIFDDQFSVERPDGSNFTLKIRSTKLEDSAMYFCASRTEADNEQFFGPGTRLTVL.

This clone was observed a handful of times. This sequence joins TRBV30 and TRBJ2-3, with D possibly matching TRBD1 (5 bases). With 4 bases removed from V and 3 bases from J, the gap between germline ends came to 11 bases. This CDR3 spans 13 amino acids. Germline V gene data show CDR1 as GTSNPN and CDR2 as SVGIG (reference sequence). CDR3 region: CAWTGKGTDTQYF. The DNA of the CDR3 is TGTGCCTGGACAGGGAAAGGAACAGATACGCAGTATTTT.

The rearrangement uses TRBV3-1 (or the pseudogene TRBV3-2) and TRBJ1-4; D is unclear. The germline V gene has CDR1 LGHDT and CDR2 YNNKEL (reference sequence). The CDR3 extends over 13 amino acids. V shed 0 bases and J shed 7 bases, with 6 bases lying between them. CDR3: CASSQEPGEKLFF. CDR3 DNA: TGTGCCAGCAGCCAAGAACCCGGTGAAAAACTGTTTTTT.

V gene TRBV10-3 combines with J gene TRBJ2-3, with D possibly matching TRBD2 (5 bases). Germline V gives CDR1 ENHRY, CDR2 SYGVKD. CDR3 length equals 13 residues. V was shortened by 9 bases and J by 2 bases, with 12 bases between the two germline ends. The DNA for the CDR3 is TGTGCCATTAACGCGGGTGCCACAGATACGCAGTATTTT. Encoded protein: CAINAGATDTQYF.

CDR3 amino acids: CASSSLADNTGELFF. In nucleotides, the CDR3 is TGCGCCAGCAGTTCACTAGCGGATAACACCGGGGAGCTGTTTTTT. The chain employs TRBV5-1 and TRBJ2-2, with TRBD2 matching 8 bases. Germline V gene lookup returns CDR1 SGHRS and CDR2 YFSETQ. V was clipped by 5 bases and J by 2 bases; unmatched bases: 5. The CDR3 loop spans 15 amino acids.

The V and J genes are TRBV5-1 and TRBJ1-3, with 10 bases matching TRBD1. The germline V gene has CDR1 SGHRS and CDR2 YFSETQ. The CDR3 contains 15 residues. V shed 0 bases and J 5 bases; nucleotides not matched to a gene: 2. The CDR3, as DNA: TGCGCCAGCAGCTTGGTGGGACAGGGGAGAAACACCATATATTTT. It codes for CASSLVGQGRNTIYF.

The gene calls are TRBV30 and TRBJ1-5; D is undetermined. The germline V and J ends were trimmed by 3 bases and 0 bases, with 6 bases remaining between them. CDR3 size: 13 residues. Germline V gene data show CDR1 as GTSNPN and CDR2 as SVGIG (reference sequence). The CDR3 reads CAWRASSNQPQHF. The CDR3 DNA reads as TGTGCCTGGAGGGCCTCTAGCAATCAGCCCCAGCATTTT. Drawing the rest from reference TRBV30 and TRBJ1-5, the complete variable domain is SQTIHQWPATLVQPVGSPLSLECTVEGTSNPNLYWYRQAAGRGLQLLFYSVGIGQISSEVPQNLSASRPQDRQFILSSKKLLLSDSGFYLCAWRASSNQPQHFGDGTRLSIL.

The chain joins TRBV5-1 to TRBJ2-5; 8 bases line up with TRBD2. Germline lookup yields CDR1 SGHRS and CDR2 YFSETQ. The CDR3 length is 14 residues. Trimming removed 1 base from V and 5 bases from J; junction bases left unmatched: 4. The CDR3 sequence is CASSLSTSEETQYF. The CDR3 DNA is TGCGCCAGCAGCTTGTCGACTAGCGAGGAGACCCAGTACTTC.